The clone carrying this T cell receptor beta chain was detected once. No antigen is known for it. Patients with Susac syndrome met diagnostic criteria defined recently for definite or probable disease. This record comes from a study of CD8 T cells in Susac syndrome. Reverse transcription of about 0.45 to 1 ug RNA was performed with random hexamers. The TCR beta CDR3 was amplified by immunoSEQ multiplex PCR across 54 Vbeta, 13 Jbeta. Each CDR3 protein gets one entry after TCRdb re-called the immunoSEQ multiplex PCR reads with MiXCR. Of just over 150,000 distinct CDR3 sequences in the sample, about 95% were seen once. Germline V gene data show CDR1 as LNHDA and CDR2 as SQIVND (reference sequence). This CDR3 comprises 14 residues. The V segment lost 9 bases and the J segment 9 bases; nucleotides outside the gene matches: 10. Points from the study as a whole: Susac syndrome CD4+ T cell repertoires showed no clonal expansion.

The clonotype originates from a human donor with Susac syndrome. Input material: CD4+ T cells from PBMCs. The chain links TRBV19 to TRBJ2-1, with 11 bases aligning to TRBD1. CDR3 residues: CASRTGGGFPEQFF. The CDR3 DNA reads TGTGCCAGCAGGACAGGGGGCGGGTTTCCTGAGCAGTTCTTC.